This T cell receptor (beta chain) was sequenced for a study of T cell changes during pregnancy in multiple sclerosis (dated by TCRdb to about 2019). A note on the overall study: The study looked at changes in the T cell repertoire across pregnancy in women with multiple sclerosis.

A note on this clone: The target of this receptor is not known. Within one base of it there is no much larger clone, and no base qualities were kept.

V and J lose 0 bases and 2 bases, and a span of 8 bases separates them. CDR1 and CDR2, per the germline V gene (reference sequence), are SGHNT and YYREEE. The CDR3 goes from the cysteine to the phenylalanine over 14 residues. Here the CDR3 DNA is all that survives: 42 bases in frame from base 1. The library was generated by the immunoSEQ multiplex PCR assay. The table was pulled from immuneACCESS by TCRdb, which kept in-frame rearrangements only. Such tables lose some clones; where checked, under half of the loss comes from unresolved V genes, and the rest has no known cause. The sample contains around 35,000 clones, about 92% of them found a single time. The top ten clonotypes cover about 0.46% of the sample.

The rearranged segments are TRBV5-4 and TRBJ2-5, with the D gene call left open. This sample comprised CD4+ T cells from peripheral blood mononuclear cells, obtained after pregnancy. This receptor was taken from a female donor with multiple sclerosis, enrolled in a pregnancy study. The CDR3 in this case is CASSLETPQETQYF. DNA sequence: TGTGCCAGCAGCTTGGAGACTCCACAAGAGACCCAGTACTTC.